This T cell receptor beta chain was identified during a study of blood T cell repertoires in COVID-19. Enrolment of Seattle patients took place during active infection, and they were followed longitudinally. Profiling relied on immunoSEQ multiplex PCR, and the TCRdb table lists in-frame clones only, not all of them. The table has approximately 210,000 clones, 86% seen once; the top ten hold 11%. The source is a man in his fifties with COVID-19, enrolled during active disease. Sequencing used peripheral blood.

DNA of the CDR3: TGTGCCAGCAGTGAGCCTGGAGGGAACACCGGGGAGCTGTTTTTT. It encodes CASSEPGGNTGELFF. The gene calls are TRBV6-1 and TRBJ2-2; weak D call: TRBD2 (5 bases). The germline V gene encodes CDR1 MNHNS and CDR2 SASEGT. The CDR3 sequence is 15 residues long. Trimming shortened V by 3 bases and J by 1 base, and 9 bases separated the two germline ends.